These T cell receptor beta chains were read from a single sample in a study of shared clonotypes between healthy human individuals. The table came from immunoSEQ multiplex PCR; TCRdb's copy has only in-frame clones and leaves some out. The profile shows 550,000 to 700,000 clones, 60% to 75% of them singletons. What was sequenced was memory CD4+ T cells sorted from blood. All receptors come from a woman aged 25 to 39 in good health. CDR3s include the opening cysteine and the closing phenylalanine or tryptophan. D genes are given only for firm matches. Expanded clones are given a class, and other clones once, few, many or no size at all.

J gene	clone size	CDR3 length	V gene	D gene	CDR3 DNA	CDR3 protein
TRBJ2-2	-	15	TRBV5-6	-	TGTGCCAGCAGCCGAACAGGGTTCGGTTTCGGGGAGCTGTTTTTT	CASSRTGFGFGELFF
TRBJ1-1	-	14	TRBV19	-	TGTGCCAGTAGTATAGACGACAGGAACACTGAAGCTTTCTTT	CASSIDDRNTEAFF
TRBJ1-1	-	13	TRBV30	-	TGTGCCTGGGCACCAGAACGCGACACTGAAGCTTTCTTT	CAWAPERDTEAFF
TRBJ2-6	-	19	TRBV14	-	TGTGCCAGCAGCCACGGAACAGGGTTCGGGTCCTCTGGGGCCAACGTCCTGACTTTC	CASSHGTGFGSSGANVLTF
TRBJ2-7	few	16	TRBV4-1	TRBD2	TGCGCCAGCAGCCAAGAATCGGCGGGAGGGCCCTACGAGCAGTACTTC	CASSQESAGGPYEQYF
TRBJ2-3	-	17	TRBV7-3	TRBD2	TGTGCCAGCAGCTCCCCCCCGGGACTAGCGGGAGTGGATACGCAGTATTTT	CASSSPPGLAGVDTQYF
TRBJ2-2	-	14	TRBV5-5	TRBD1	TGTGCCAGCAGTTACTACAGGGGCACCGGGGAGCTGTTTTTT	CASSYYRGTGELFF
TRBJ2-7	-	14	TRBV27	-	TGTGCCAGCAGTTTGAGGCAGGGCCTTTTCGAGCAGTACTTC	CASSLRQGLFEQYF
TRBJ2-6	-	16	TRBV19	-	TGTGCCAGTAGTAACCGGAAGAGCTCTGGGGCCAACGTCCTGACTTTC	CASSNRKSSGANVLTF
TRBJ1-1	once	13	TRBV18	TRBD1	TGTGCCAGCTCTACCGACAGGGTCACTGAAGCTTTCTTT	CASSTDRVTEAFF
TRBJ2-1	-	15	TRBV5-6	-	TGTGCCAGCAGCTTGGCCCCGGACCAATACAATGAGCAGTTCTTC	CASSLAPDQYNEQFF
TRBJ2-4	few	16	TRBV27	TRBD1	TGTGCCAGCAGTCTGATTCCCGGACAGGGGAAAAACATTCAGTACTTC	CASSLIPGQGKNIQYF
TRBJ2-7	-	14	TRBV11-1	TRBD1	TGTGCCAGCAGCCCCGGGACAGCCACCTACGAGCAGTACTTC	CASSPGTATYEQYF
TRBJ1-3	once	16	TRBV6-1	TRBD1	TGTGCCAGCAGTGAAGAGAGGGGGCTAGGTGGAAACACCATATATTTT	CASSEERGLGGNTIYF
TRBJ2-3	few	16	TRBV18	TRBD2	TGTGCCAGCTCACCACCGGTAGCTAGCGGGAGGGGTACGCAGTATTTT	CASSPPVASGRGTQYF
TRBJ2-7	-	15	TRBV28	-	TGTGCCAGCAGTCACGGTTCTGAGGGCTCCTACGAGCAGTACTTC	CASSHGSEGSYEQYF
TRBJ1-1	-	15	TRBV19	-	TGTGCCAGTAGCACGAACCCGGGACAGAACACTGAAGCTTTCTTT	CASSTNPGQNTEAFF